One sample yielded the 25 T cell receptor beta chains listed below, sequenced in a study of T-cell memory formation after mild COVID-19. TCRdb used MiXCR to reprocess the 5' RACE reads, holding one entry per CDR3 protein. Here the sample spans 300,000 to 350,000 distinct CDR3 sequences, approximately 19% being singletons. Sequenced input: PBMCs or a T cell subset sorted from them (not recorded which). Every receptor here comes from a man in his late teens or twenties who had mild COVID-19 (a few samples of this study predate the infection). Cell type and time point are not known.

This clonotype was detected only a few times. In nucleotides, the CDR3 is TGTGCCAGCAGCCTAGGGACAGGATTCCCGAGGTACTTC. Translated: CASSLGTGFPRYF. This chain uses TRBV7-8 with TRBJ2-4; 8 positions agree with TRBD1. Germline CDR1 SGHVS, CDR2 FQNEAQ. V shed 5 bases and J 15 bases; nucleotides not matched to a gene: 12. The CDR3 length is 13 residues.

Here the CDR3 reads CASQTSGSYNEQFF. The CDR3 DNA reads as TGCGCCAGCCAGACTAGCGGCTCCTACAATGAGCAGTTCTTC. The chain couples TRBV5-1 to TRBJ2-1, with 9 bases fitting TRBD2. The length of the CDR3 is 14 residues. V gave up 7 bases and J gave up 0 bases; unmatched junction bases: 2. Germline V lookup: CDR1 SGHRS, CDR2 YFSETQ.

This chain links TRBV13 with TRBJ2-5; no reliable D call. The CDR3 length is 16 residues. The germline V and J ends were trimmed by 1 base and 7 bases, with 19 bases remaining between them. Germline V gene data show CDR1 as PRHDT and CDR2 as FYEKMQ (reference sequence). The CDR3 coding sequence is TGTGCCAGCAGCTTAGACCCCCCTCCGGGCCGACCGACCCAGTACTTC. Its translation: CASSLDPPPGRPTQYF.

The CDR3 here is CASSSTYRGVNEKLFF. The CDR3 bases are TGTGCCAGCAGCTCAACTTACAGGGGTGTAAATGAAAAACTGTTTTTT. The chain carries TRBV7-9 and TRBJ1-4; 7 bases line up with TRBD1. The CDR3 runs to 16 residues. Germline V gives CDR1 SEHNR, CDR2 FQNEAQ (reference sequence). V trimming: 4 bases; J trimming: 5 bases; junction bases outside the gene matches: 10.

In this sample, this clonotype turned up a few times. As DNA, the CDR3 is TGCGCCAGCAGCCAAGATGGGGGCCCCGGCGGGGGTGTCATTCAGTACTTC. This sequence encodes CASSQDGGPGGGVIQYF. The genes are TRBV4-1 and TRBJ2-4, with TRBD2 as a possible D gene (7 bases). Germline V gives CDR1 MGHRA, CDR2 YSYEKL. This CDR3 is built from 17 residues. The V end was cut by 0 bases, the J end by 9 bases, with 21 bases between.

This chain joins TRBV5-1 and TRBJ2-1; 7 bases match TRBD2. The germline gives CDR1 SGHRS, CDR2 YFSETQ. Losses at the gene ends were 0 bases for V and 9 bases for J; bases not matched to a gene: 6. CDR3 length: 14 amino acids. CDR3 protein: CASSLDGLVGEQFF. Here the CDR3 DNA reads TGCGCCAGCAGCTTGGATGGACTAGTGGGTGAGCAGTTCTTC.

The CDR3 DNA reads TGTGCCAGCAGCGAACCCCCCCGTGGCTACACCTTC. It yields the protein CASSEPPRGYTF. The chain couples TRBV7-9 to TRBJ1-2; the D is unclear. Per the germline V gene, CDR1 is SEHNR and CDR2 is FQNEAQ (reference sequence). The V end was cut by 5 bases, the J end by 7 bases, with 11 bases between. This CDR3 comprises 12 residues.

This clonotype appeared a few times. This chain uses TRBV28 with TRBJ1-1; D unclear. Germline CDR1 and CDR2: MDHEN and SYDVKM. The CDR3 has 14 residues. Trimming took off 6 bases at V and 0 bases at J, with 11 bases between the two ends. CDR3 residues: CASRRLGLNTEAFF. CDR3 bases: TGTGCCAGCAGAAGATTGGGATTGAACACTGAAGCTTTCTTT.

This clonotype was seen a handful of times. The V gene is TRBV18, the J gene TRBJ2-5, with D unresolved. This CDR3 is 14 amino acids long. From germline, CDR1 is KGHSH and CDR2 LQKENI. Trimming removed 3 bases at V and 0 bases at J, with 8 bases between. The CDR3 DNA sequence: TGTGCCAGCTCACCGCGGCAGGACCAAGAGACCCAGTACTTC. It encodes CASSPRQDQETQYF.

As DNA, the CDR3 is TGTGCCAGCAGCTCATCAGGGGGACCTGAAGCTTTCTTT. Residues: CASSSSGGPEAFF. The chain links TRBV11-2 to TRBJ1-1; 7 positions match TRBD1. After removal of 4 bases from V and 6 bases from J, the junction contained 5 bases not matched to a gene. Germline CDR1 and CDR2: SGHAT and FQNNGV. The CDR3 runs 13 residues.

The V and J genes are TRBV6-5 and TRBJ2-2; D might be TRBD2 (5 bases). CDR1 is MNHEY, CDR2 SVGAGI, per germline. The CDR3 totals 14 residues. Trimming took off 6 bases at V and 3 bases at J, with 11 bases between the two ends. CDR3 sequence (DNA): TGTGCCAGCAGCCCCAAACTAGACACCGGGGAGCTGTTTTTT. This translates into CASSPKLDTGELFF.

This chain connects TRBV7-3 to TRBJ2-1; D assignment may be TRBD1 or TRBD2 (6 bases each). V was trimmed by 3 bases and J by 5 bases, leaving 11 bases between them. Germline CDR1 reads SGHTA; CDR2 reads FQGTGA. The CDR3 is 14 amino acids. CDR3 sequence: CASSFGGGDNEQFF. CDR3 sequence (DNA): TGTGCCAGCAGCTTTGGGGGCGGGGACAATGAGCAGTTCTTC.

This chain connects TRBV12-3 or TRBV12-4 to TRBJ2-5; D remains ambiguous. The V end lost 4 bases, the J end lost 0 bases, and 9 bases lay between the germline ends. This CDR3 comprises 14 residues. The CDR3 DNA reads TGTGCCAGCAGTTCCCGGGCAGACCAAGAGACCCAGTACTTC. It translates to CASSSRADQETQYF.

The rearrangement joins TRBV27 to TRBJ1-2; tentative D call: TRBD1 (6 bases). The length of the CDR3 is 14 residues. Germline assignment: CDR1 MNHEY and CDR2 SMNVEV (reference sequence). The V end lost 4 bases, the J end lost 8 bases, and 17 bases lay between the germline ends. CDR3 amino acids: CASSSQGIGQGYTF. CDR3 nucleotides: TGTGCCAGCAGTTCCCAGGGGATAGGTCAGGGCTACACCTTC.

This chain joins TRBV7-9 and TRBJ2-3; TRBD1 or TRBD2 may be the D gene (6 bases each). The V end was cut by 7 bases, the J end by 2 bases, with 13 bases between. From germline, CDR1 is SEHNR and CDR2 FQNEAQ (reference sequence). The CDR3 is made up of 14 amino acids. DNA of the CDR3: TGTGCCAGCACCCTTAGGGGGGCCACAGATACGCAGTATTTT. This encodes CASTLRGATDTQYF. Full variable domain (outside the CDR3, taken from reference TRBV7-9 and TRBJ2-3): DTGVSQNPRHKITKRGQNVTFRCDPISEHNRLYWYRQTLGQGPEFLTYFQNEAQLEKSRLLSDRFSAERPKGSFSTLEIQRTEQGDSAMYLCASTLRGATDTQYFGPGTRLTVL.

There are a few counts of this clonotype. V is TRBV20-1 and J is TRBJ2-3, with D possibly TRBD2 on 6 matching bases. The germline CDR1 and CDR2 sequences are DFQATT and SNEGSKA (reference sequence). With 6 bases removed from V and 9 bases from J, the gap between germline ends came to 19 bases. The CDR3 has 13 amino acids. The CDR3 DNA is TGCAGTGCCCCCATTACGCTAGCGACCACGCAGTATTTT. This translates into CSAPITLATTQYF.

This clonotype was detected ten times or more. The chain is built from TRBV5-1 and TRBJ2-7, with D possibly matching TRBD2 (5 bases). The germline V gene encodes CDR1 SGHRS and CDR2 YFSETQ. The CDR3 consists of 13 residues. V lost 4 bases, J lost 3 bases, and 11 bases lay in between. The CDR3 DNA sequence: TGCGCCAGCAGCCAAGACGGAGGCTACGAGCAGTACGTC. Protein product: CASSQDGGYEQYV.

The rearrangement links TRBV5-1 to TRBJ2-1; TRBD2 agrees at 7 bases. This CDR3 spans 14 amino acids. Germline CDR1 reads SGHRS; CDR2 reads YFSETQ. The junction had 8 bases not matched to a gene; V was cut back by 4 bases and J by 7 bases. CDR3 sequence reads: CASSPQREKNEQFF. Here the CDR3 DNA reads TGCGCCAGCAGCCCGCAGCGGGAAAAAAATGAGCAGTTCTTC. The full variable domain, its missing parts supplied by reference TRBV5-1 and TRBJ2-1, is KAGVTQTPRYLIKTRGQQVTLSCSPISGHRSVSWYQQTPGQGLQFLFEYFSETQRNKGNFPGRFSGRQFSNSRSEMNVSTLELGDSALYLCASSPQREKNEQFFGPGTRLTVL.

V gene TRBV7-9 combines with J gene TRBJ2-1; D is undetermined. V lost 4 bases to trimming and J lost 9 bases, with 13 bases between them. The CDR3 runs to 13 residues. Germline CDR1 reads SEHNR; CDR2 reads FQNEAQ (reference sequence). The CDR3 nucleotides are TGTGCCAGCAGCTCGGCCGGGTGGGCTGAGCAGTTCTTC. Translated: CASSSAGWAEQFF.

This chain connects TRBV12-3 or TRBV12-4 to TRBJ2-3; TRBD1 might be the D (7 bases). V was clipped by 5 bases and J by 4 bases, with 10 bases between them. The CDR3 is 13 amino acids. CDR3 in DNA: TGTGCCAGCAGTGCAGGGGGGCCAGATACGCAGTATTTT. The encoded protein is CASSAGGPDTQYF.

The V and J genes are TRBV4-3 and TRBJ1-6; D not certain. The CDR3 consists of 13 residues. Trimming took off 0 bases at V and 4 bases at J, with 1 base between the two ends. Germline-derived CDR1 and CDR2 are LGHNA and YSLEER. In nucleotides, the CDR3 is TGCGCCAGCAGCCAAGAGTATAATTCACCCCTCCACTTT. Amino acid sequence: CASSQEYNSPLHF.

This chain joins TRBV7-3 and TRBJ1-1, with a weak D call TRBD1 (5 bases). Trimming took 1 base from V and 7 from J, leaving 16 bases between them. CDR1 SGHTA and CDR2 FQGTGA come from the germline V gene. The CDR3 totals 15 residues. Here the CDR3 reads CASSLNPGLDREAFF. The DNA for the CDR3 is TGTGCCAGCAGCTTAAATCCGGGGCTTGATCGTGAAGCTTTCTTT.

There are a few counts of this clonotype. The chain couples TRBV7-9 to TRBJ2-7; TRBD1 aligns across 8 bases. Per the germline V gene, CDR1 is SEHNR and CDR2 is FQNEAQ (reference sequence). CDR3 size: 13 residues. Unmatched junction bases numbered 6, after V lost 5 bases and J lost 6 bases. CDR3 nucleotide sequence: TGTGCCAGCAGCAACCTCGGGACAGGCGAGCAGTACTTC. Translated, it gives CASSNLGTGEQYF.

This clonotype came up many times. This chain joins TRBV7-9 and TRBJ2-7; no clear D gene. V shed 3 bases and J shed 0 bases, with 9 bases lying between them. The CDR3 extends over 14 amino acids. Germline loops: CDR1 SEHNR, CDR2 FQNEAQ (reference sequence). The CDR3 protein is CASSFWALSYEQYF. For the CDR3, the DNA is TGTGCCAGCAGCTTTTGGGCCCTCTCCTACGAGCAGTACTTC.

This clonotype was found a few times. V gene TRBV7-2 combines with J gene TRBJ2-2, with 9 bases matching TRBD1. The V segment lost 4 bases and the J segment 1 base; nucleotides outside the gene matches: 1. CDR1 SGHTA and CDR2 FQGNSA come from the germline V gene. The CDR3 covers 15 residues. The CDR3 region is CASSYRGLNTGELFF. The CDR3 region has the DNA TGTGCCAGCAGCTACAGGGGGCTGAACACCGGGGAGCTGTTTTTT. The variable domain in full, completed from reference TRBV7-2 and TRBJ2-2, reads GAGVSQSPSNKVTEKGKDVELRCDPISGHTALYWYRQSLGQGLEFLIYFQGNSAPDKSGLPSDRFSAERTGGSVSTLTIQRTQQEDSAVYLCASSYRGLNTGELFFGEGSRLTVL.